What follows describes a single TCR beta chain. The antigen remains undetermined. The investigators amplified TCR beta CDR3 regions from RNA transcripts. RT-PCR in the first round (using the HTBI primer set) targeted the TCR CDR3. TCRdb recomputed calls from the multiplex PCR reads with MiXCR, one row per CDR3 protein. The top ten hold around a third of the sample, which has about 640,000 distinct CDR3 sequences, roughly 20% seen once. The source of the sample is a study of T cells in Graves' hyperthyroidism and ophthalmopathy. Study findings and constraints: Ophthalmopathy cases were set apart from stable hyperthyroidism by a 13 V-J model.

The CDR3 contains 14 residues. V shed 0 bases and J 6 bases; nucleotides not matched to a gene: 5. The germline CDR1 and CDR2 sequences are SGHRS and YFSETQ. Patients affected by ophthalmopathy presented a Clinical Activity Score of at least 3, a NOSPECS grade of at least 4, and disease duration below 3 months. A patient was excluded if there was uncontrolled infection, other autoimmune disease, pregnancy or lactation. The source of the PBMCs was less than 12 ml of fresh peripheral blood. The receptor comes from a man aged 25 to 45 with Graves' ophthalmopathy. The rearrangement uses TRBV5-1 and TRBJ1-2; 7 positions agree with TRBD1. The specimen was blood. CDR3 protein: CASSLGARGDGYTF. CDR3 sequence (DNA): TGCGCCAGCAGCTTGGGCGCCAGGGGGGATGGCTACACCTTC.